This TCR beta chain came from a study of Ad26.COV2.S vaccination and SARS-CoV-2 variants. Indicated treatment: about 20 received Ad26.COV2.S at low or high dose, single or two shots; 5 received placebo; per-sample allocation not given. Sample collection was performed on day 63 after the first vaccine or placebo injection. Built on an Ad26 vector, the vaccine expressed Wuhan-strain SARS-CoV-2 spike. Per the germline V gene, CDR1 is SGHVS and CDR2 is FQNEAQ. The V and J ends lost 3 bases and 4 bases respectively, with 9 bases between them. The CDR3 length is 13 residues. The protocol was immunoSEQ multiplex PCR, while the TCRdb copy is restricted to in-frame clones and leaves out a portion. The table records about 680,000 clones, 80% to 90% of them present only once.

This clonotype was sampled from a person aged 18-60 years who received the Ad26.COV2.S COVID-19 vaccine or a placebo. The specimen was peripheral blood, collected in a trial of Ad26.COV2.S vaccine versus placebo. V usage is TRBV7-8 and J usage is TRBJ1-1; maybe TRBD1 (6 bases). CDR3 in amino acids: CASSFTGTTEAFF. The CDR3 nucleotides read TGTGCCAGCAGCTTCACAGGGACCACTGAAGCTTTCTTT.